The rows below give T cell receptor beta chains drawn from one sample of a study of T cells in Graves' hyperthyroidism and ophthalmopathy. TCRdb recomputed calls from the multiplex PCR reads with MiXCR, one row per CDR3 protein. The table records about 480,000 distinct CDR3 sequences, approximately 15% of them present only once. The sequenced sample consisted of blood. The receptors shown here come from a woman aged 18-35 years with Graves' hyperthyroidism. The conserved cysteine and the conserved F or W are not part of the CDR3 here. D genes are given only for firm matches.

D gene	CDR3 length	V gene	J gene	CDR3 protein
-	12	TRBV6-5	TRBJ1-6	ASSYGTSNSPLH
-	10	TRBV10-3	TRBJ1-1	AISAGVSEAF
-	15	TRBV27	TRBJ2-2	ASSLFGRVTGTGELF
-	13	TRBV6-1	TRBJ1-5	ASRAAGPSKGPQH
TRBD1	12	TRBV3-1	TRBJ1-2	ASSQEGTGYGYT
TRBD1	16	TRBV9	TRBJ2-6	ASSGSGGILSVANVLT
-	14	TRBV15	TRBJ1-1	ATSRDAGGSDTEAF
-	12	TRBV20-1	TRBJ1-6	SAQYRIDNSPLH
TRBD1	12	TRBV13	TRBJ1-1	ASSLRTGWTEAF
-	12	TRBV3-1	TRBJ1-1	ASSFRQGVAEAF
-	13	TRBV27	TRBJ1-5	ASSASRDTYRPQH
TRBD1	14	TRBV11-2	TRBJ2-3	ASSDTDREATDTQY
-	13	TRBV12-3/TRBV12-4	TRBJ1-1	ASSEPGHLNTEAF
TRBD2	12	TRBV5-1	TRBJ2-2	ASASGTNTGELF
-	12	TRBV12-3/TRBV12-4	TRBJ2-5	ASSSVTRRETQY
-	13	TRBV20-1	TRBJ2-2	SARPGGSNTGELF
TRBD1	14	TRBV28	TRBJ1-2	ASSTRTGGDNYGYT
-	13	TRBV10-3	TRBJ1-1	AISESRGSNTEAF
TRBD1	13	TRBV9	TRBJ1-4	ASSVAGDREEKLF
TRBD1	9	TRBV10-3	TRBJ1-1	AMGQGGEAF
TRBD2	13	TRBV7-9	TRBJ2-7	ASSLVGLEPDEQY
-	15	TRBV7-8	TRBJ2-7	ASSLRVWAGLNYEQY
-	12	TRBV19	TRBJ2-5	ASSGLNRQETQY
-	12	TRBV6-1	TRBJ2-7	ASRRAGSSYEQY
TRBD2	17	TRBV11-3	TRBJ2-2	ASSLDGTSGNMGTGELF
-	12	TRBV7-3	TRBJ2-3	ASSLIGDTDTQY
TRBD1	14	TRBV5-1	TRBJ1-2	ASSLNGQGAIYGYT